This T cell receptor (beta chain) stems from a study of T cell changes during pregnancy in multiple sclerosis. The CDR3 covers 13 residues. V lost 5 bases to trimming and J lost 3 bases; unmatched junction nucleotides: 3. Germline V gene lookup returns CDR1 MNHEY and CDR2 SMNVEV (reference sequence). The table came from immunoSEQ multiplex PCR; TCRdb's copy has only in-frame clones and leaves some out. The top ten clones hold roughly 0.87% of a sample with 35,000 to 45,000 clones, 70% to 90% of them seen once. The receptor was derived from a female donor with multiple sclerosis, enrolled in a pregnancy study. This rearrangement joins TRBV27 to TRBJ2-7, with 8 bases identical to TRBD1. Sequences were derived from CD4+ T cells from peripheral blood mononuclear cells, sampled after pregnancy. The CDR3 is CASSIGQGYEQYF. For the CDR3, the DNA is TGTGCCAGCAGTATTGGACAGGGCTACGAGCAGTACTTC.